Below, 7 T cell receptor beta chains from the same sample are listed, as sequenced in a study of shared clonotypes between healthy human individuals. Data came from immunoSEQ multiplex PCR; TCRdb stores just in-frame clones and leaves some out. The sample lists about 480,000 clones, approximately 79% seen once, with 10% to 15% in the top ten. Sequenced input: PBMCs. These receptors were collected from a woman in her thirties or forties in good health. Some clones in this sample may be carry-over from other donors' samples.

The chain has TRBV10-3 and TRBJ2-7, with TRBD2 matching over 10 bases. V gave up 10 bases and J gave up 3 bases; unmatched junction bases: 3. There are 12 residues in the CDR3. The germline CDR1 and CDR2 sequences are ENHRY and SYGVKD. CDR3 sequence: CATWTSGYEQYF. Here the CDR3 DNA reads TGTGCCACTTGGACTAGCGGCTACGAGCAGTACTTC.

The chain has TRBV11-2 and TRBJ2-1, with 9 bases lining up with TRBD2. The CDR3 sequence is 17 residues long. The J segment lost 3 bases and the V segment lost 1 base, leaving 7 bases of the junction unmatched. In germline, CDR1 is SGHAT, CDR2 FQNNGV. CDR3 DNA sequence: TGTGCCAGCAGCTTAGCGCGGGAGGGGATACTCTACAATGAGCAGTTCTTC. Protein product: CASSLAREGILYNEQFF.

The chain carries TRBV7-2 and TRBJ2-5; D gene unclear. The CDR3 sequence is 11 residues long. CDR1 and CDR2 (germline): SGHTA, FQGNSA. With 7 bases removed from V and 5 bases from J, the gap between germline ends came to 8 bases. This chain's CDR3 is CASTSGETQYF. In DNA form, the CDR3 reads TGTGCCAGCACCTCTGGGGAGACCCAGTACTTC.

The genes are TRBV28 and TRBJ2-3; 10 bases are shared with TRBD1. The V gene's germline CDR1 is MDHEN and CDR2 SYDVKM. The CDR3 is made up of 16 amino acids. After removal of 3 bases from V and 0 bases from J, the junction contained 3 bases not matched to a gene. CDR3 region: CASSFRDRGSTDTQYF. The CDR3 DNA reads TGTGCCAGCAGTTTCAGGGACAGGGGAAGCACAGATACGCAGTATTTT.

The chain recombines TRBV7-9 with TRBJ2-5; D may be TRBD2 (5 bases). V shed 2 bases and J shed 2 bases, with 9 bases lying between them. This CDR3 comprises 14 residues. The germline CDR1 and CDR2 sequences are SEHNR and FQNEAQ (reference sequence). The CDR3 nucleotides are TGTGCCAGCAGCTTACGGGAACAACAAGAGACCCAGTACTTC. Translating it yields CASSLREQQETQYF. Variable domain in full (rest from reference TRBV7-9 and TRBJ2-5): DTGVSQNPRHKITKRGQNVTFRCDPISEHNRLYWYRQTLGQGPEFLTYFQNEAQLEKSRLLSDRFSAERPKGSFSTLEIQRTEQGDSAMYLCASSLREQQETQYFGPGTRLLVL.

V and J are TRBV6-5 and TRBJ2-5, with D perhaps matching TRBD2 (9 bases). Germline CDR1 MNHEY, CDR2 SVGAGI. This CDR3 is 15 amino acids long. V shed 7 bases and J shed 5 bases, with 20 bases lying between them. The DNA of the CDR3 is TGTGCCAGCACCCCCTTAGCGGGGGACAGGGAGACCCAGTACTTC. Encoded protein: CASTPLAGDRETQYF.

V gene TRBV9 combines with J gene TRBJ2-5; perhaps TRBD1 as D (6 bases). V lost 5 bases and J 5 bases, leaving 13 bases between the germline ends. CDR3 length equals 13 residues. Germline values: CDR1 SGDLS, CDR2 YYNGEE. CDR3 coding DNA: TGTGCCAGCAGGCAAACAGGGTGGGAGACCCAGTACTTC. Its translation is CASRQTGWETQYF.